This TCR beta chain was found in a study of cytomegalovirus exposure and HLA in healthy donors. The primer mix had 60 Vbeta and 13 Jbeta primers. The protocol was immunoSEQ multiplex PCR, while the TCRdb copy is restricted to in-frame clones and leaves out a portion. This table has 250,000 or so clones, 70% to 90% appearing once. The table lists this clone with a count of one. Germline loops: CDR1 SGHRS, CDR2 YFSETQ. This CDR3 has 15 amino acids. V lost 0 bases to trimming and J lost 8 bases; unmatched junction nucleotides: 7. The chain recombines TRBV5-1 with TRBJ1-5; 8 positions match TRBD1. The receptor was isolated from a woman in her fifties or sixties in good health and CMV-seropositive. The sequenced sample was PBMCs. CDR3 in amino acids: CASSLGGQGFEPQHF. CDR3 coding DNA: TGCGCCAGCAGCTTGGGCGGACAGGGCTTTGAGCCCCAGCATTTT.